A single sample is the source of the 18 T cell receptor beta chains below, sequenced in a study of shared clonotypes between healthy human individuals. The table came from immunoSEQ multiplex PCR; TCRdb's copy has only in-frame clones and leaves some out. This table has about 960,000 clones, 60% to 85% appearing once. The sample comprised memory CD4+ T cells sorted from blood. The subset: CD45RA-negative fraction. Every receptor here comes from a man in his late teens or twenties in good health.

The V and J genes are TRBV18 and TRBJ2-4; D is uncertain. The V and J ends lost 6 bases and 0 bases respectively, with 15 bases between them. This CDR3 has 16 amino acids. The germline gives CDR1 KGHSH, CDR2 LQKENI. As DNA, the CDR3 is TGTGCCAGCTCCAAAGAGACTCAACAAGCCAAAAACATTCAGTACTTC. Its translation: CASSKETQQAKNIQYF.

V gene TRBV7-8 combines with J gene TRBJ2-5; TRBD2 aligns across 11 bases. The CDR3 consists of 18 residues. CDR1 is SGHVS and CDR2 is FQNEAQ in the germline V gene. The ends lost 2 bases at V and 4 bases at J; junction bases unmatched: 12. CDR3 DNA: TGTGCCAGCAGCTTAAGAGGGAGTAGCGGGGGGGCCGGAGAGACCCAGTACTTC. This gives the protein CASSLRGSSGGAGETQYF.

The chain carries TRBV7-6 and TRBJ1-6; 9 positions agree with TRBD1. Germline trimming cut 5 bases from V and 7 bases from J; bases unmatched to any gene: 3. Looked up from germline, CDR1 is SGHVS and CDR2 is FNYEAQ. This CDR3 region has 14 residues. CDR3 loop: CASSRGQGNSPLHF. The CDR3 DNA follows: TGTGCCAGCAGCCGGGGACAGGGAAATTCACCCCTCCACTTT.

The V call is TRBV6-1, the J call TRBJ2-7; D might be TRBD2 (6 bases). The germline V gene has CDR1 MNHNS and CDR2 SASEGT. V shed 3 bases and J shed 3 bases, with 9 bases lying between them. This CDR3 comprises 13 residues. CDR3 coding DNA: TGTGCCAGCAGTGAGGGGGGAAACTACGAGCAGTACTTC. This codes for CASSEGGNYEQYF.

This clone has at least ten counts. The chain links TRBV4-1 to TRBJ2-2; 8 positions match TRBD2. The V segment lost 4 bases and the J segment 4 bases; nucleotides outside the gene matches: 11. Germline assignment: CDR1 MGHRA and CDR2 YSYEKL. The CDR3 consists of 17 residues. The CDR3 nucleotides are TGCGCCAGCAGCCGATCCATGGGACTAGGTATCACCGGGGAGCTGTTTTTT. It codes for CASSRSMGLGITGELFF.

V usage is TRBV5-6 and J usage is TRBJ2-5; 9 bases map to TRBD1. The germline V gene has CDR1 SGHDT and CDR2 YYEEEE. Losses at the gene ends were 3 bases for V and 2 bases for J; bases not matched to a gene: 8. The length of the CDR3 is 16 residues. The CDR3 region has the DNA TGTGCCAGCAGCTGGGGGACAGGGTCCTCACAAGAGACCCAGTACTTC. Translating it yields CASSWGTGSSQETQYF.

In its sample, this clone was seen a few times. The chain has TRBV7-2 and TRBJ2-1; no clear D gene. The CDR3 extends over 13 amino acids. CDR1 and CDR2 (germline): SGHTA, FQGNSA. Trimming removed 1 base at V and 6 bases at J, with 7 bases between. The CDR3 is CASSLVGRNEQFF. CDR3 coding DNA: TGTGCCAGCAGCTTAGTCGGCCGCAATGAGCAGTTCTTC. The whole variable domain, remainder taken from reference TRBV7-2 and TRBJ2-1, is GAGVSQSPSNKVTEKGKDVELRCDPISGHTALYWYRQSLGQGLEFLIYFQGNSAPDKSGLPSDRFSAERTGGSVSTLTIQRTQQEDSAVYLCASSLVGRNEQFFGPGTRLTVL.

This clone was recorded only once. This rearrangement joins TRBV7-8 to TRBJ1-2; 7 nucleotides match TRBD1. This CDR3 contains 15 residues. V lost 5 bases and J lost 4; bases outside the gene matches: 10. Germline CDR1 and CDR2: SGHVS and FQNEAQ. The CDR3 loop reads CASSGTGALIYGYTF. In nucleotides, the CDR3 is TGTGCCAGCAGCGGAACAGGGGCCCTTATCTATGGCTACACCTTC.

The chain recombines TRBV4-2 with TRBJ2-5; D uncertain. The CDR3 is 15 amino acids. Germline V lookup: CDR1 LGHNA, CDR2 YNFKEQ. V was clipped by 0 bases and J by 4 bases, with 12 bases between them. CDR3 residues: CASSQESTERETQYF. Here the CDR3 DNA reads TGTGCCAGCAGCCAAGAATCAACCGAAAGAGAGACCCAGTACTTC.

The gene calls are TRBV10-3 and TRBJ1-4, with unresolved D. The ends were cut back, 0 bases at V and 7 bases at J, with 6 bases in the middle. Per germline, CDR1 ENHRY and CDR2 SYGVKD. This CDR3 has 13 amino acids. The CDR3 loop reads CAISESGIEKLFF. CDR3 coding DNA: TGTGCCATCAGTGAGTCGGGTATTGAAAAACTGTTTTTT.

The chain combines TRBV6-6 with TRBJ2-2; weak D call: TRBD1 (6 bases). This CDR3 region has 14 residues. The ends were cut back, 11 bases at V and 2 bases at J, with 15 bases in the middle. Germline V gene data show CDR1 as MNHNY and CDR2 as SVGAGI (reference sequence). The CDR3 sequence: CAATPGQNTGELFF. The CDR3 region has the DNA TGTGCCGCTACTCCGGGACAAAACACCGGGGAGCTGTTTTTT.

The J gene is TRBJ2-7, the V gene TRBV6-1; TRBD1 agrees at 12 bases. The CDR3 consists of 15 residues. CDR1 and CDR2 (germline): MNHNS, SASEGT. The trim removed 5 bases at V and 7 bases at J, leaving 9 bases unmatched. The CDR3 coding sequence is TGTGCCAGCAGTACCCGGGACAGGGGGCGCCGAGAGCAGTACTTC. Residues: CASSTRDRGRREQYF.

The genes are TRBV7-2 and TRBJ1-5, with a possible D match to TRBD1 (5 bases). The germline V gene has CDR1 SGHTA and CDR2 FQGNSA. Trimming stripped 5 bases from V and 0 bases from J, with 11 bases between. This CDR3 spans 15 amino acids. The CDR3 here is CASSVMTVSNQPQHF. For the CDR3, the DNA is TGTGCCAGCAGCGTAATGACAGTTAGCAATCAGCCCCAGCATTTT.

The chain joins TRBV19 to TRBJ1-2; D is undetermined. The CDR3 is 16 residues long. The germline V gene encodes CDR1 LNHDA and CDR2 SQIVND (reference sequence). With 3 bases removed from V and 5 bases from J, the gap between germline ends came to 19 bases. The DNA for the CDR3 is TGTGCCAGTAGTATCCCGGGCCTCGCGGCGGAATATGGCTACACCTTC. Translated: CASSIPGLAAEYGYTF.

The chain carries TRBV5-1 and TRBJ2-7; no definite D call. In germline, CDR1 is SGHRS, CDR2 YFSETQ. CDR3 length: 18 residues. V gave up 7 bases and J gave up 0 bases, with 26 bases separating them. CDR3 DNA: TGCGCCAGCGGACCCCTGGGGTCAGGCAGGCAGAGCTCCTACGAGCAGTACTTC. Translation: CASGPLGSGRQSSYEQYF.

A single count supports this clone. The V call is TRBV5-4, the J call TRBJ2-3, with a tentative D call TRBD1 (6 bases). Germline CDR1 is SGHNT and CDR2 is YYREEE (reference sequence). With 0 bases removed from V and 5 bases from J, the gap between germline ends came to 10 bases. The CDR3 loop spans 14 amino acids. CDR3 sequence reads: CASSLARGVDTQYF. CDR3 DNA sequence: TGTGCCAGCAGCTTGGCCAGGGGTGTAGATACGCAGTATTTT.

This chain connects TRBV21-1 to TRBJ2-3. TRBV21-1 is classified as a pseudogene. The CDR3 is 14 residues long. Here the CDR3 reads CASNGGVEGDTQYF. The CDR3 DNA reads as TGTGCCAGCAATGGGGGCGTGGAGGGGGATACGCAGTATTTT.

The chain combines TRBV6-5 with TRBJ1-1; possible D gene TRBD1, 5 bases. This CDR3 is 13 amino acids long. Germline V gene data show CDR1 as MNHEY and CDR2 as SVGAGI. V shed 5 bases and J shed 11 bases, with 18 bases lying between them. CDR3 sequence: CASSPTGPGRAFF. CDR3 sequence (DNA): TGTGCCAGCAGTCCCACGGGACCGGGGAGGGCTTTCTTT.